The clone carrying this T cell receptor beta chain was picked up a small number of times. The antigen is not known. The data derive from a study of human T cells and chemical hapten exposure. Study-level information: TCR yields per sample varied, mainly owing to small pooled library volume differences.

The study used a library that attached unique molecular identifiers to individual cDNA molecules. How the authors handled the data: A per-sample median of approximately 100,000 TCRs was observed, with a range of about 20,000 to 750,000. TCRdb passed the RACE reads through MiXCR, listing each CDR3 protein once. The V and J calls follow TCRdb's processing rather than the paper's. The sample contains roughly 130,000 distinct CDR3 sequences, more than 7.5% of which appear only once. Time point denoted: healthy volunteer bleed at 2 weeks. The total RNA was obtained from whole blood that was not fractionated. Study-level results: TCRs exceeding a frequency of 1 in 1000 stayed unchanged under DPC sensitization.

The source is a male donor in good health. Some clones in this sample may be carry-over from other donors' samples. Sequenced: whole blood.

The CDR3 loop is CASSLRPLTHPYNEQFF. The CDR3 DNA reads as TGTGCCAGCAGTTTACGTCCCCTAACCCACCCGTACAATGAGCAGTTCTTC. The rearrangement joins TRBV27 to TRBJ2-1, with D hard to call. The length of the CDR3 is 17 residues. CDR1 and CDR2 (germline): MNHEY, SMNVEV (reference sequence). Trimming removed 2 bases from V and 4 bases from J, with 18 bases in between.